This TCR beta chain was found in a study of T cell repertoires in cytomegalovirus infection. The overall study: Both a matching HLA type and CMV infection were indicated by public TCR beta signatures.

This clonotype was picked up many times. Its antigen is as yet unknown. Study-level results: Predominance within the ex vivo response was attributable to HLA-C-restricted CMV-specific TCR beta clonotypes. There were carriers of CMV plus the relevant HLA, and cumulative public TCR beta family frequency identified them.

V shed 6 bases, J shed 5 bases, and the junction held 27 bases outside the gene matches. From germline, CDR1 is MDHEN and CDR2 SYDVKM. CDR3 length equals 20 residues. TCRdb reprocessed the reads via MiXCR and lists one record per CDR3 protein. Of some 240,000 distinct CDR3 sequences in the sample, about 15% were seen once. The V and J genes are TRBV28 and TRBJ2-5; 7 bases are a match to TRBD1. The clonotype comes from a human donor in good health (CMV status not recorded). Some clones in this sample may be carry-over from other donors' samples. The sequencing input was CD8+ T cells from PBMCs. The CDR3, as DNA: TGTGCCAGCAGACCTGAGAAGACACCCCGGCCCGACAGGGTAAAGGAGACCCAGTACTTC. Encoded protein: CASRPEKTPRPDRVKETQYF.